In its sample, the clone carrying this T cell receptor beta chain was seen a few times. Donors gave 9 to 10 milliliters of peripheral blood apiece. The data were taken from a study of blood T cells in healthy people across ages. Through a sample-barcoded 5' primer and a J-beta primer mix, a second PCR was run for roughly 7 to 11 cycles. In TCRdb, the 5' RACE reads were re-called with MiXCR into one record per CDR3 protein. Of 800,000 to 950,000 distinct CDR3 sequences in the sample, almost 30% are singletons; the top ten hold roughly 10%. There are 14 residues in the CDR3. From germline, CDR1 is SGHKS and CDR2 YYEKEE (reference sequence). The V gene end was trimmed by 3 bases and the J gene end by 5 bases; junction bases not matched to a gene: 6. The sample was also linked to a second study, of T cells of mothers and their children.

The sequence was obtained from a woman aged 40 to 50 in good health. Material for sequencing was blood. The chain joins TRBV5-5 to TRBJ2-7, with 9 bases lining up with TRBD1. The CDR3 bases are TGTGCCAGCAGCTACCGGACAGGGGATAACGAGCAGTACTTC. This translates into CASSYRTGDNEQYF.